This is a list of T cell receptor beta chains from one sample in a study of blood T cell repertoires in COVID-19. Assay: immunoSEQ multiplex PCR; the TCRdb copy retains only in-frame clones and omits some. The table records 150,000 or so clones, over 75% of them present only once. The specimen sequenced was peripheral blood. Every receptor here comes from a man aged 18-30 years with COVID-19, enrolled during active disease. CDR3s include the opening cysteine and the closing phenylalanine or tryptophan. The D gene is left open where the match is weak. Part of the rows lack a size; the others show once, few, many or a class for expanded clones.

d_gene	abundance	v_gene	j_gene	CDR3aa	CDR3nt
-	-	TRBV10-2	TRBJ2-7	CARTGIESYEQYF	TGCGCCAGAACAGGGATAGAATCCTACGAGCAGTACTTC
-	-	TRBV5-1	TRBJ2-1	CASSLVANEQFF	TGCGCCAGCAGCCTAGTAGCGAATGAGCAGTTCTTC
TRBD2	-	TRBV7-6	TRBJ2-1	CASSLVPLTSGRAYNEQFF	TGTGCCAGCAGCTTAGTACCGCTCACTAGCGGGAGGGCTTACAATGAGCAGTTCTTC
-	once	TRBV19	TRBJ2-1	CASMFRGEWYNEQFF	TGTGCCAGTATGTTTCGGGGAGAGTGGTACAATGAGCAGTTCTTC
TRBD1	-	TRBV28	TRBJ2-1	CASNIRTGKNNEQFF	TGTGCCAGCAACATCCGGACAGGAAAGAACAATGAGCAGTTCTTC
TRBD1	-	TRBV18	TRBJ1-1	CASSPQNRGDTEAFF	TGTGCCAGCTCACCACAGAACAGGGGAGACACTGAAGCTTTCTTT
TRBD1	-	TRBV7-8	TRBJ1-5	CASSFWDSSNQPQHF	TGTGCCAGCAGCTTTTGGGACAGTAGCAATCAGCCCCAGCATTTT
TRBD1	once	TRBV18	TRBJ2-5	CASSPPRTGEETQYF	TGTGCCAGCTCACCGCCCCGGACAGGGGAAGAGACCCAGTACTTC
TRBD1	-	TRBV7-2	TRBJ2-2	CANSLRQGVTGELFF	TGTGCCAACAGCTTACGACAGGGGGTCACCGGGGAGCTGTTTTTT
TRBD1	-	TRBV28	TRBJ2-1	CASSPYRGEAYNEQFF	TGTGCCAGCAGTCCGTACAGGGGCGAAGCCTACAATGAGCAGTTCTTC